The rows below give T cell receptor beta chains drawn from one sample of a study of Ad26.COV2.S vaccination and SARS-CoV-2 variants. The table came from immunoSEQ multiplex PCR; TCRdb's copy has only in-frame clones and leaves some out. The sample yields around 450,000 clones, roughly 87% seen once. This material consisted of peripheral blood, taken in a trial of Ad26.COV2.S vaccine versus placebo. These receptors all stem from a person aged 18 to 59 who received the Ad26.COV2.S COVID-19 vaccine or a placebo. CDR3s include the opening cysteine and the closing phenylalanine or tryptophan. Fields, in order: V gene, CDR3 length, D gene, clone size, J gene, CDR3 protein, CDR3 DNA. The D gene is left open where the match is weak. Some rows mark clone size as missing; the rest say once, few, many or name a class of expanded clone.

>TRBV11-3|15|NA|few|TRBJ2-2
CASSLDGVQSGELFF
TGTGCCAGCAGCTTAGATGGTGTCCAGTCCGGGGAGCTGTTTTTT
>TRBV2|13|NA|NA|TRBJ2-5
CASMGPPLETQYF
TGTGCCAGCATGGGGCCCCCGTTAGAGACCCAGTACTTC
>TRBV24-1|16|TRBD2|NA|TRBJ2-3
CATRNRRLAGGPAQYF
TGTGCCACCAGGAACCGGCGGCTAGCGGGAGGGCCGGCGCAGTATTTT
>TRBV19|14|TRBD2|few|TRBJ2-3
CASHRRGATDTQYF
TGTGCCAGTCATCGGCGGGGGGCCACAGATACGCAGTATTTT
>TRBV5-1|14|NA|NA|TRBJ2-3
CASSLAPHTDTQYF
TGCGCCAGCAGCTTGGCACCTCACACAGATACGCAGTATTTT
>TRBV24-1|15|NA|NA|TRBJ2-3
CATSDPRVREDTQYF
TGTGCCACCAGTGATCCCCGGGTTAGGGAGGATACGCAGTATTTT
>TRBV11-2|13|NA|NA|TRBJ1-4
CASSPYGGVLLFF
TGTGCCAGCAGCCCCTATGGGGGGGTCCTACTGTTTTTT
>TRBV11-3|16|NA|few|TRBJ2-2
CASSLRGAANTGELFF
TGTGCCAGCAGCTTGCGGGGTGCGGCGAACACCGGGGAGCTGTTTTTT
>TRBV19|16|NA|NA|TRBJ1-1
CASTTRGRIMNTEAFF
TGTGCCAGTACTACTCGGGGGAGGATAATGAACACTGAAGCTTTCTTT
>TRBV7-9|14|TRBD1|NA|TRBJ1-2
CASSLVSEGAGYTF
TGTGCCAGCAGCTTAGTTTCGGAGGGGGCTGGCTACACCTTC
>TRBV11-2|11|TRBD2|NA|TRBJ2-1
CASTLSGKQFF
TGTGCCAGCACCTTGAGCGGGAAGCAGTTCTTC
>TRBV7-2|16|TRBD2|NA|TRBJ2-5
CASSARTSGGGVTQYF
TGTGCCAGCAGCGCGAGGACTAGCGGGGGTGGGGTGACCCAGTACTTC